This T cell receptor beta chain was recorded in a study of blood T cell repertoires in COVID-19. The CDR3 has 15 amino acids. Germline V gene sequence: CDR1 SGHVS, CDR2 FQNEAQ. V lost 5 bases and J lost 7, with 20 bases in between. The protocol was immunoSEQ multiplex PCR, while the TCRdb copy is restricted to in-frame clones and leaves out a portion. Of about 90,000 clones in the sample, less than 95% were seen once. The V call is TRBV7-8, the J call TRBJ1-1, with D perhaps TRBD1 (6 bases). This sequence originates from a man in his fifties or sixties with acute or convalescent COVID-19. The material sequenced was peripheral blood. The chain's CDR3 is CASSLREQGHIEAFF. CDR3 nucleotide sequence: TGTGCCAGCAGCCTCAGGGAACAGGGACACATTGAAGCTTTCTTT.